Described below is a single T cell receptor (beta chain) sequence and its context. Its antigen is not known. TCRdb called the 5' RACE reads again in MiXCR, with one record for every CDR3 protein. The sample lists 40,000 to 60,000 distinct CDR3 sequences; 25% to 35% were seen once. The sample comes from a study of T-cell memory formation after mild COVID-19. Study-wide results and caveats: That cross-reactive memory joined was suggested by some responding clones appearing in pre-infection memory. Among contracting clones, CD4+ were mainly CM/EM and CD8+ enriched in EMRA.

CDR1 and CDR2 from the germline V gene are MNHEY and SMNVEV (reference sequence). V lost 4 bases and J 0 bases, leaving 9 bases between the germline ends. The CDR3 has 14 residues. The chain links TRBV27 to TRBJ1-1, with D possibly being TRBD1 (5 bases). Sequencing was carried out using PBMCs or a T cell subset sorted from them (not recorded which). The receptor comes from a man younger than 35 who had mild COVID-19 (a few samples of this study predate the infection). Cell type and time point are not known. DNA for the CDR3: TGTGCCAGCAGTTCGCAGGGCTTGAACACTGAAGCTTTCTTT. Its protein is CASSSQGLNTEAFF.